Presented here are 31 T cell receptor beta chains from one specimen sequenced in a study of T cell responses to AZD1222 COVID-19 vaccine. TCRdb's copy holds only in-frame clones and misses some; the assay was immunoSEQ multiplex PCR. Here the sample spans about 150,000 clones, roughly 89% being singletons. This specimen was peripheral blood, taken on day 0 of AZD1222 vaccination. The receptors here all came from an adult in good health.

The rearrangement uses TRBV19 and TRBJ1-5; possibly TRBD1 for D (6 bases). Per germline, CDR1 LNHDA and CDR2 SQIVND (reference sequence). The CDR3 loop spans 13 amino acids. The V end was cut by 5 bases, the J end by 7 bases, with 12 bases between. CDR3 residues: CASSRQVGQPQHF. The CDR3 coding sequence is TGTGCCAGTAGTCGACAGGTTGGGCAGCCCCAGCATTTT.

The V call is TRBV10-1, the J call TRBJ2-3; no clear D gene. Germline assignment: CDR1 WNHNN and CDR2 SYGVQD (reference sequence). Trimming removed 4 bases at V and 5 bases at J, with 16 bases between. CDR3 size: 15 residues. CDR3 amino acids: CASSGYAKSQDTQYF. The CDR3, as DNA: TGCGCCAGCAGTGGTTACGCGAAGTCACAAGATACGCAGTATTTT.

The count of this clone is one. V usage is TRBV4-2 and J usage is TRBJ2-7; D not resolved. The germline V gene encodes CDR1 LGHNA and CDR2 YNFKEQ. Trimming left V 0 bases short and J 0 bases short, with 6 bases between. The CDR3 extends over 14 amino acids. The DNA for the CDR3 is TGTGCCAGCAGCCAAGACAGGAGCTCCTACGAGCAGTACTTC. Protein product: CASSQDRSSYEQYF.

The chain combines TRBV5-1 with TRBJ1-3; no firm D call. Germline V gene data show CDR1 as SGHRS and CDR2 as YFSETQ. This CDR3 is built from 17 residues. The V gene lost 0 bases and the J gene lost 2 bases, with 15 bases spanning the gap. The CDR3 bases are TGCGCCAGCAGCTTGGATCCGGGCAGACGCACTGGAAACACCATATATTTT. Its translation: CASSLDPGRRTGNTIYF.

V usage is TRBV5-1 and J usage is TRBJ1-4; D might be TRBD1 (6 bases). The CDR3 totals 16 residues. The germline CDR1 and CDR2 sequences are SGHRS and YFSETQ. Trimming shortened V by 0 bases and J by 3 bases, and 12 bases separated the two germline ends. The CDR3 DNA sequence: TGCGCCAGCAGCTTGGAAGGGGGGAACTCTAATGAAAAACTGTTTTTT. Protein: CASSLEGGNSNEKLFF.

This clone was picked up a small number of times. The rearrangement joins TRBV6-5 to TRBJ1-2; D remains ambiguous. Trimming left V 0 bases short and J 8 bases short, with 10 bases between. CDR1 and CDR2 (germline): MNHEY, SVGAGI. The CDR3 covers 13 residues. CDR3 nucleotide sequence: TGTGCCAGCAGTTACTCGGGCCAGTCGGGCTACACCTTC. Protein: CASSYSGQSGYTF.

This sequence joins TRBV18 and TRBJ2-3; D is ambiguous. The CDR3 is made up of 13 amino acids. V was cut by 2 bases and J by 4 bases, with 7 bases left in between. CDR1 KGHSH and CDR2 LQKENI come from the germline V gene. In DNA, the CDR3 is TGTGCCAGCTCACCAGGAACATCAGATACGCAGTATTTT. Its translation is CASSPGTSDTQYF.

The V call is TRBV11-2, the J call TRBJ2-4, with a weak D call TRBD2 (5 bases). The V gene's germline CDR1 is SGHAT and CDR2 FQNNGV. This CDR3 comprises 12 residues. The V and J ends lost 5 bases and 7 bases respectively, with 9 bases between them. This chain's CDR3 is CASSHTGNIQYF. The CDR3 nucleotides read TGTGCCAGCAGCCACACGGGGAACATTCAGTACTTC.

The chain couples TRBV5-1 to TRBJ2-2; D might be TRBD1 (6 bases). CDR3 size: 14 residues. From germline, CDR1 is SGHRS and CDR2 YFSETQ. V lost 5 bases and J lost 0, with 8 bases in between. The DNA of the CDR3 is TGCGCCAGCAGGGGGGCTACGAACACCGGGGAGCTGTTTTTT. It yields the protein CASRGATNTGELFF. The full variable domain, in which reference TRBV5-1 and TRBJ2-2 provide the parts outside the CDR3, is KAGVTQTPRYLIKTRGQQVTLSCSPISGHRSVSWYQQTPGQGLQFLFEYFSETQRNKGNFPGRFSGRQFSNSRSEMNVSTLELGDSALYLCASRGATNTGELFFGEGSRLTVL.

V gene TRBV5-1 combines with J gene TRBJ2-7; D is undetermined. The CDR3 loop spans 16 amino acids. V gave up 0 bases and J gave up 5 bases, with 18 bases separating them. Germline CDR1 SGHRS, CDR2 YFSETQ. The CDR3 reads CASSLGSTALEHEQYF. The CDR3 DNA reads TGCGCCAGCAGCTTGGGGTCTACAGCCCTTGAGCACGAGCAGTACTTC.

Concerning this clone: Germline and junction disagree at one end, which may indicate a read error. The chain carries TRBV19 and TRBJ2-7; 10 bases are shared with TRBD1. The CDR3 is 12 amino acids. The germline V gene has CDR1 LNHDA and CDR2 SQIVND (reference sequence). This chain's CDR3 is CVSKDRGYEQYF. CDR3 coding DNA: TGTGTCAGTAAGGACAGGGGGTACGAGCAGTACTTC.

This chain uses TRBV24-1 with TRBJ1-2; 10 bases line up with TRBD1. J gave up 2 bases and V 2 bases, and 4 bases lay outside the gene matches. Germline-derived CDR1 and CDR2 are KGHDR and SFDVKD. The CDR3 length is 16 residues. CDR3 in DNA: TGTGCCACCAGTGATTCCCGGACAGGGGGAAACTATGGCTACACCTTC. It is translated as CATSDSRTGGNYGYTF.

This clone was counted between two and nine times. The same CDR3 also results from other DNA sequences found in this sample. This chain connects TRBV6-1 to TRBJ2-7; D is unclear. With 1 base removed from V and 0 bases from J, the gap between germline ends came to 4 bases. The CDR3 contains 13 residues. The germline V gene encodes CDR1 MNHNS and CDR2 SASEGT. CDR3 sequence reads: CASSEGSSYEQYF. In nucleotides, the CDR3 is TGTGCCAGCAGTGAAGGTAGCTCCTACGAGCAGTACTTC.

This chain joins TRBV29-1 and TRBJ1-1; 7 bases line up with TRBD1. Germline V gene lookup returns CDR1 SQVTM and CDR2 ANQGSEA. Trimming at V came to 7 bases and at J to 0 bases, leaving 5 bases not matched to a gene. This CDR3 has 13 residues. The CDR3 bases are TGCAGCGCCGGGACAGATATGAACACTGAAGCTTTCTTT. Translating gives CSAGTDMNTEAFF.

The CDR3 protein is CASSDTGTKSYNSPLHF. CDR3 nucleotide sequence: TGTGCCAGTAGCGACACAGGGACGAAATCCTATAATTCACCCCTCCACTTT. The rearrangement links TRBV19 to TRBJ1-6; the D gene is possibly TRBD1 (6 bases). The CDR3 loop spans 17 amino acids. Germline CDR1 reads LNHDA; CDR2 reads SQIVND (reference sequence). The ends were cut back, 6 bases at V and 1 base at J, with 16 bases in the middle.

This clone was recorded a few times. The chain couples TRBV4-1 to TRBJ2-7, with 7 bases matching TRBD2. The CDR3 is 15 amino acids. The trim removed 4 bases at V and 3 bases at J, leaving 9 bases unmatched. Per the germline V gene, CDR1 is MGHRA and CDR2 is YSYEKL. The CDR3 sequence is CASSPKGGRHYEQYF. The CDR3 DNA reads as TGCGCCAGCAGCCCGAAGGGAGGGAGGCACTACGAGCAGTACTTC.

This clone appeared a single time. The chain carries TRBV29-1 and TRBJ2-1, with D perhaps TRBD2 (5 bases). In germline, CDR1 is SQVTM, CDR2 ANQGSEA. This CDR3 has 13 residues. Deletions cut 5 bases from V and 5 bases from J, with 13 bases between. The CDR3 DNA sequence: TGCAGCGTTAGGAGAGGGTCTGACAATGAGCAGTTCTTC. Translating it yields CSVRRGSDNEQFF.

The chain joins TRBV7-9 to TRBJ1-4; possibly TRBD1 for D (6 bases). CDR1 is SEHNR, CDR2 FQNEAQ, per germline (reference sequence). This CDR3 region has 15 residues. V was clipped by 2 bases and J by 8 bases, with 15 bases between them. CDR3 residues: CASSLLGGSREKLFF. The CDR3 region has the DNA TGTGCCAGCAGCTTATTAGGGGGGTCTAGGGAAAAACTGTTTTTT.

The chain recombines TRBV7-6 with TRBJ1-1, with TRBD1 matching over 8 bases. The germline V gene encodes CDR1 SGHVS and CDR2 FNYEAQ. V shed 5 bases and J 8 bases; nucleotides not matched to a gene: 13. The CDR3 has 15 residues. In nucleotides, the CDR3 is TGTGCCAGCAGCCCCCGCCCCGGACAGGGCACCGAAGCTTTCTTT. This translates into CASSPRPGQGTEAFF.

V gene TRBV28 combines with J gene TRBJ2-7; 7 positions agree with TRBD1. The CDR3 runs 15 residues. Germline CDR1 reads MDHEN; CDR2 reads SYDVKM. V was pared by 4 bases and J by 2 bases, with 8 bases of the junction left unmatched. CDR3 DNA sequence: TGTGCCAGCAGTTCGACAGGGTTAAATACCTACGAGCAGTACTTC. Translating it yields CASSSTGLNTYEQYF.

The gene calls are TRBV9 and TRBJ1-2; 10 nucleotides agree with TRBD1. After removal of 6 bases from V and 4 bases from J, the junction contained 6 bases not matched to a gene. CDR3 length: 14 residues. Germline V gene lookup returns CDR1 SGDLS and CDR2 YYNGEE. The DNA of the CDR3 is TGTGCCAGCACCCTGGACAGGGGGTTCTATGGCTACACCTTC. It specifies CASTLDRGFYGYTF.

The chain is built from TRBV18 and TRBJ1-4, with a tentative D call TRBD1 (6 bases). V was clipped by 4 bases and J by 0 bases, with 18 bases between them. Germline V gene lookup returns CDR1 KGHSH and CDR2 LQKENI. The CDR3 length is 18 residues. For the CDR3, the DNA is TGTGCCAGCTCACTACGACCCCTGGGGGCGTCAACTAATGAAAAACTGTTTTTT. This sequence encodes CASSLRPLGASTNEKLFF.

This chain uses TRBV7-9 with TRBJ2-1, with 12 nucleotides matching TRBD2. Germline CDR1 and CDR2: SEHNR and FQNEAQ (reference sequence). Germline trimming cut 4 bases from V and 3 bases from J; bases unmatched to any gene: 4. This CDR3 spans 16 amino acids. Written as DNA, the CDR3 is TGTGCCAGCAGCTCGGGGACTAGCGGGTACTACAATGAGCAGTTCTTC. Its protein product is CASSSGTSGYYNEQFF.

The chain combines TRBV7-9 with TRBJ1-1, with TRBD1 identical over 9 bases. After removal of 2 bases from V and 11 bases from J, the junction contained 12 bases not matched to a gene. This CDR3 spans 15 amino acids. CDR1 is SEHNR, CDR2 FQNEAQ, per germline (reference sequence). CDR3 sequence reads: CASSLSQGAHGPAFF. DNA for the CDR3: TGTGCCAGCAGCTTATCACAGGGGGCGCACGGTCCGGCTTTCTTT.

The chain employs TRBV5-5 and TRBJ1-1; no definite D call. The V gene's germline CDR1 is SGHKS and CDR2 YYEKEE (reference sequence). The V gene lost 4 bases and the J gene lost 6 bases, with 10 bases spanning the gap. The CDR3 loop spans 12 amino acids. The CDR3 sequence: CASSLELAEAFF. CDR3 nucleotide sequence: TGTGCCAGCAGCCTGGAGTTGGCTGAAGCTTTCTTT.

This chain connects TRBV11-2 to TRBJ1-1, with 7 bases aligning to TRBD1. CDR3 length: 16 residues. The germline V gene encodes CDR1 SGHAT and CDR2 FQNNGV. V lost 6 bases, J lost 0 bases, and 10 bases stayed unmatched. The CDR3 bases are TGTGCCAGCAGTTCCGCTTCCGGGACAGTGAACACTGAAGCTTTCTTT. Protein product: CASSSASGTVNTEAFF. The variable domain in full, completed from reference TRBV11-2 and TRBJ1-1, reads EAGVAQSPRYKIIEKRQSVAFWCNPISGHATLYWYQQILGQGPKLLIQFQNNGVVDDSQLPKDRFSAERLKGVDSTLKIQPAKLEDSAVYLCASSSASGTVNTEAFFGQGTRLTVV.

The chain is built from TRBV7-9 and TRBJ2-7; 10 bases match TRBD1. V shed 3 bases, J shed 3 bases, and the junction held 2 bases outside the gene matches. This CDR3 spans 14 amino acids. CDR1 and CDR2 from the germline V gene are SEHNR and FQNEAQ (reference sequence). The CDR3 loop reads CASSLGQGFYEQYF. The CDR3 DNA reads as TGTGCCAGCAGCTTGGGACAGGGGTTCTACGAGCAGTACTTC.

This clone was seen only once. The chain couples TRBV27 to TRBJ1-6; D call uncertain. The CDR3 sequence is 15 residues long. CDR1 and CDR2 (germline): MNHEY, SMNVEV (reference sequence). V was trimmed by 4 bases and J by 2 bases, leaving 9 bases between them. The CDR3 here is CASSSRAAYNSPLHF. DNA of the CDR3: TGTGCCAGCAGTTCTCGAGCAGCCTATAATTCACCCCTCCACTTT.

V usage is TRBV7-9 and J usage is TRBJ2-5; 10 bases are shared with TRBD2. The germline CDR1 and CDR2 sequences are SEHNR and FQNEAQ (reference sequence). With V trimmed by 0 bases and J by 1 base, 2 bases remained unmatched. This CDR3 contains 16 residues. The CDR3 protein is CASSLAGTSVQETQYF. DNA of the CDR3: TGTGCCAGCAGCTTAGCGGGGACTAGCGTCCAAGAGACCCAGTACTTC.

This sequence joins TRBV23-1 and TRBJ1-2; D not certain. TRBV23-1 carries the ORF label, with uncertain function. Deletions cut 4 bases from V and 8 bases from J, with 17 bases between. The CDR3 is 14 residues long. The CDR3 DNA sequence: TGCGCCAGCAGTCCCCCGGGTACTACGATCGGCTACACCTTC. Its protein is CASSPPGTTIGYTF.

V is TRBV5-1 and J is TRBJ2-1, with D perhaps matching TRBD1 (6 bases). The germline V gene has CDR1 SGHRS and CDR2 YFSETQ. V was cut by 0 bases and J by 4 bases, with 11 bases left in between. The length of the CDR3 is 15 residues. CDR3 residues: CASSLDRVLYNEQFF. CDR3 bases: TGCGCCAGCAGCTTGGACAGGGTTCTATACAATGAGCAGTTCTTC.